Described below is a single TCR beta chain sequence and its context. In germline, CDR1 is MDHEN, CDR2 SYDVKM. The germline V and J ends were trimmed by 10 bases and 3 bases, with 18 bases remaining between them. The CDR3 has 14 amino acids. This record comes from a study of blood T cell repertoires in COVID-19. For the study at large: T cells, B-cell-depleted T cells, or PBMCs provided the cDNA or gDNA that served as material.

Clones were read by immunoSEQ multiplex PCR, and TCRdb kept only the in-frame ones, dropping some. In the table there are 90,000 to 100,000 clones, 65% to 90% of which are singletons. The chain carries TRBV28 and TRBJ1-2, with D possibly being TRBD1 (5 bases). The sample consisted of peripheral blood. The receptor's source is a man between 60 and 75 years old with acute or convalescent COVID-19. The CDR3 loop reads CATLTETPDYGYTF. The CDR3 DNA is TGTGCCACCTTGACAGAGACGCCTGACTATGGCTACACCTTC.